Presented here are 8 T cell receptor beta chains from one specimen sequenced in a study of T cells in Graves' hyperthyroidism and ophthalmopathy. Template material for amplifying TCR beta CDR3 regions consisted of RNA transcripts. The study used the HTBI primer set for a first-round RT-PCR of the TCR CDR3. TCRdb reprocessed the multiplex PCR reads with MiXCR, giving one entry per CDR3 protein. The table has about 720,000 distinct CDR3 sequences, roughly 17% seen once. The sample consisted of blood. The origin of the receptors is a man younger than 35 with Graves' hyperthyroidism.

The chain combines TRBV19 with TRBJ2-7, with D possibly called TRBD1 or TRBD2 (5 bases each). The CDR3 is made up of 15 amino acids. Germline loops: CDR1 LNHDA, CDR2 SQIVND (reference sequence). Trimming cost V 0 bases and J 3 bases, with 12 bases left between them. The CDR3 sequence: CASSIDEGRIYEQYF. In DNA form, the CDR3 reads TGTGCCAGTAGTATAGATGAGGGACGGATCTACGAGCAGTACTTC. Combining the CDR3 with reference TRBV19 and TRBJ2-7 gives the whole variable domain DGGITQSPKYLFRKEGQNVTLSCEQNLNHDAMYWYRQDPGQGLRLIYYSQIVNDFQKGDIAEGYSVSREKKESFPLTVTSAQKNPTAFYLCASSIDEGRIYEQYFGPGTRLTVT.

The sample holds many counts of this clonotype. The gene calls are TRBV6-1 and TRBJ2-3; D gene ambiguous. Germline values: CDR1 MNHNS, CDR2 SASEGT. Between the trimmed V and J ends, which lost 10 bases and 7 bases, there was a span of 18 bases. The CDR3 runs 13 residues. The CDR3 coding sequence is TGTGCCACCGGAAGGGCCCCTATTAATACGCAGTATTTT. Its translation: CATGRAPINTQYF.

Details on this clonotype: With a much larger clone just one base away, this may be a read error. Without the conserved terminal phenylalanine or tryptophan, this CDR3 likely stems from a read error. The chain couples TRBV7-9 to TRBJ1-2; the D gene is possibly TRBD1 (5 bases). V was pared by 0 bases and J by 3 bases, with 8 bases between. CDR3 length equals 14 residues. The germline gives CDR1 SEHNR, CDR2 FQNEAQ (reference sequence). CDR3 region: CASSLAGEHYGYTL. CDR3 coding DNA: TGTGCCAGCAGCTTAGCGGGGGAGCACTATGGCTACACCCTC.

The V call is TRBV15, the J call TRBJ2-1; perhaps TRBD1 as D (5 bases). Trimming took 0 bases from V and 9 from J, leaving 12 bases between them. This CDR3 has 14 amino acids. CDR1 is LNHNV and CDR2 is YYDKDF in the germline V gene (reference sequence). CDR3 protein: CATSRDGRVGEQFF. For the CDR3, the DNA is TGTGCCACCAGCAGAGATGGCAGGGTAGGTGAGCAGTTCTTC. Combining the CDR3 with reference TRBV15 and TRBJ2-1 gives the whole variable domain DAMVIQNPRYQVTQFGKPVTLSCSQTLNHNVMYWYQQKSSQAPKLLFHYYDKDFNNEADTPDNFQSRRPNTSFCFLDIRSPGLGDTAMYLCATSRDGRVGEQFFGPGTRLTVL.

The V and J genes are TRBV19 and TRBJ2-7; the match to TRBD2 covers 7 bases. CDR1 and CDR2 from the germline V gene are LNHDA and SQIVND (reference sequence). V shed 3 bases, J shed 0 bases, and the junction held 5 bases outside the gene matches. The CDR3 covers 15 residues. CDR3 amino acids: CASSISGLHSYEQYF. For the CDR3, the DNA is TGTGCCAGTAGTATCTCGGGACTACACTCCTACGAGCAGTACTTC.

This clonotype was seen a handful of times. The chain links TRBV20-1 to TRBJ1-5, with 8 bases lining up with TRBD1. Germline V lookup: CDR1 DFQATT, CDR2 SNEGSKA (reference sequence). The CDR3 contains 16 residues. The junction had 7 bases not matched to a gene; V was cut back by 3 bases and J by 0 bases. CDR3 sequence: CSASQGAPLSNQPQHF. CDR3 in DNA: TGCAGTGCTAGCCAGGGGGCACCTCTTAGCAATCAGCCCCAGCATTTT.

This clonotype was counted between two and nine times. The V gene is TRBV6-1, the J gene TRBJ1-4, with D perhaps matching TRBD1 (6 bases). From germline, CDR1 is MNHNS and CDR2 SASEGT. V was shortened by 0 bases and J by 8 bases, with 13 bases between the two germline ends. The CDR3 spans 15 residues. CDR3 in DNA: TGTGCCAGCAGTGAAGCGACAGGTTGGGAAGAAAAACTGTTTTTT. Translating gives CASSEATGWEEKLFF.

This clonotype was seen a handful of times. This rearrangement joins TRBV11-2 to TRBJ1-1; TRBD1 aligns across 7 bases. This CDR3 contains 14 residues. The germline V gene encodes CDR1 SGHAT and CDR2 FQNNGV. The ends lost 11 bases at V and 4 bases at J; junction bases unmatched: 13. Here the CDR3 DNA reads TGTGCCGAAAGATTAAGACAGGGAGGCACTGAAGCTTTCTTT. Protein product: CAERLRQGGTEAFF.